These T cell receptor beta chains were read from a single sample in a study of CD8+CD57+ T cells in acquired aplastic anemia. TCRdb processed the reads anew with MiXCR; each CDR3 protein has one entry. Of 150,000 to 200,000 distinct CDR3 sequences listed, 64% are singletons. The sample consisted of sorted CD4+, CD8+, or CD8+CD57+ T cells (not recorded which) from PBMCs. The receptors stem from a human donor with severe aplastic anemia or a healthy control (not recorded which). The CDR3 runs from the conserved cysteine through the conserved F or W.

J | V | CDR3
TRBJ2-3 | TRBV2 | CASLTDTQYF
TRBJ2-7 | TRBV5-1 | CASSLMDRGLYEQYF
TRBJ2-7 | TRBV19 | CASSVGTSGTYEQYF
TRBJ2-3 | TRBV15 | CATSRDPATDTQYF
TRBJ2-7 | TRBV7-6 | CASSHFVGGFSYEQYF
TRBJ1-2 | TRBV15 | CATSLDRSVINYTF
TRBJ2-7 | TRBV15 | CATSTYRASDEQYF
TRBJ2-4 | TRBV27 | CASSLWWTGSKNIQYF
TRBJ2-5 | TRBV7-8 | CASSSVGGAPQETQYF
TRBJ2-3 | TRBV2 | CASSLAGGGTDTQYF
TRBJ2-5 | TRBV10-3 | CATGTSAPLEETQYF
TRBJ2-7 | TRBV5-1 | CASSLQGEHGDEQYF
TRBJ1-4 | TRBV19 | CASSIDHDFGEKLFF
TRBJ2-5 | TRBV9 | CASSVGLAERETQYF
TRBJ2-3 | TRBV7-9 | CATGIDGTDTQYF
TRBJ1-4 | TRBV9 | CASSEETGGGEKLFF
TRBJ2-7 | TRBV5-6 | CASSPGGVTYEQYF
TRBJ2-7 | TRBV7-2 | CASSAVWREARSHYEQYF
TRBJ2-2 | TRBV9 | CASSVRLTGELFF
TRBJ1-4 | TRBV7-2 | CASSLGPGRGGKLFF
TRBJ1-1 | TRBV2 | CATTGFRNTEAFF
TRBJ2-1 | TRBV10-3 | CASSRTGEHNEQFF
TRBJ2-7 | TRBV7-2 | CASSGQRAYEQYF